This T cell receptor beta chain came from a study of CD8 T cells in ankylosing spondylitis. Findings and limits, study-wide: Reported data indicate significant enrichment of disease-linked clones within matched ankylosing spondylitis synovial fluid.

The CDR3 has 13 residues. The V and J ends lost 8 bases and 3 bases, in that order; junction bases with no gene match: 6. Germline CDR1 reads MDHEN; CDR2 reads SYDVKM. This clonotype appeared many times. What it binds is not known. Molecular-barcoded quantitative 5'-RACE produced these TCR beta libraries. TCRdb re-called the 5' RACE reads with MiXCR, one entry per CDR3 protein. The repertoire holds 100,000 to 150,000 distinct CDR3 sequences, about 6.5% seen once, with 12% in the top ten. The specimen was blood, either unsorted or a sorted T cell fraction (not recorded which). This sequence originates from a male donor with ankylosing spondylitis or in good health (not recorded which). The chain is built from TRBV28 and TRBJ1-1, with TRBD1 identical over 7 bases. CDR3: CASHQGDYTEAFF. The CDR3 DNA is TGTGCCAGCCATCAGGGGGACTACACTGAAGCTTTCTTT.